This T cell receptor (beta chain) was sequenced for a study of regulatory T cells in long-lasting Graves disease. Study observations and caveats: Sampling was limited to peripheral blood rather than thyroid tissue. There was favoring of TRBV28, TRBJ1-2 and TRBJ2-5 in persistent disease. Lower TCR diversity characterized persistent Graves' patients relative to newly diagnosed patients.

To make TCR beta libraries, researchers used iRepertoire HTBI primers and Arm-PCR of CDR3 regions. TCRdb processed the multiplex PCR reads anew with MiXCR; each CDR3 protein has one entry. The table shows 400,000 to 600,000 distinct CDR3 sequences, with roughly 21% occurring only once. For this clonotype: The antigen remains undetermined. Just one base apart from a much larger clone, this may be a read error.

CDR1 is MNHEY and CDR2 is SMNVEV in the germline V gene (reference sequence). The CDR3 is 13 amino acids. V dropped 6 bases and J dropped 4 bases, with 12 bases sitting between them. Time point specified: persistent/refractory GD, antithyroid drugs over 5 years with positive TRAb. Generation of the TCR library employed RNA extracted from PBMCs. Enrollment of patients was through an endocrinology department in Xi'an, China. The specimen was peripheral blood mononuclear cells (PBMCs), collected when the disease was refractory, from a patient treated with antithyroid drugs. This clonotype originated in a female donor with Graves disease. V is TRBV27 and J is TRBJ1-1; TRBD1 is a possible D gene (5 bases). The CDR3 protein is CASRHRWFTEAFF. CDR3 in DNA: TGTGCCAGCAGACACAGGTGGTTCACTGAAGCTTTCTTT.